Listed below are T cell receptor beta chains from one sample, sequenced in a study of cytomegalovirus exposure and HLA in healthy donors. Clones were sequenced by immunoSEQ multiplex PCR, and TCRdb holds only the in-frame ones, with some missing. The sample holds over 100,000 clones. Sequenced input: PBMCs. All receptors derive from a man in his late teens or twenties in good health and CMV-seronegative. The CDR3 runs from the conserved cysteine through the conserved F or W. The order of the fields is V gene, D gene, J gene, CDR3 DNA, CDR3 protein. The D gene is left open where the match is weak.

TRBV29-1,-,TRBJ1-3,TGCAGCGTTGAATTGTTAGGGGCCCGGACGAACACCATATATTTT,CSVELLGARTNTIYF
TRBV18,TRBD1,TRBJ1-5,TGTGCCAGCTCACCGGGACAGAATAGCAATCAGCCCCAGCATTTT,CASSPGQNSNQPQHF
TRBV25-1,-,TRBJ1-2,TGTGCCAGCAGTGGGTTACAGGAGACCTATGGCTACACCTTC,CASSGLQETYGYTF
TRBV5-1,-,TRBJ2-7,TGCGCCAGCAGGGGGGGGGCAGGGATTGCCTACGAGCAGTACTTC,CASRGGAGIAYEQYF
TRBV18,-,TRBJ1-2,TGTGCCAGCTCACGTACCGAGGGCTATCCTAACTATGGCTACACCTTC,CASSRTEGYPNYGYTF
TRBV7-2,-,TRBJ1-6,TGTGCCAGCAGCTCGCAGGATTCACCCCTCCACTTT,CASSSQDSPLHF
TRBV7-2,TRBD2,TRBJ2-3,TGTGCCAGCAGCTTAGACGGGCTAGCGGGAGTGGATACGCAGTATTTT,CASSLDGLAGVDTQYF
TRBV15,-,TRBJ2-1,TGTGCCACCAGCAGAGTAACAGCCTACAATGAGCAGTTCTTC,CATSRVTAYNEQFF
TRBV7-2,-,TRBJ2-1,TGTGCCAGCAGCTCCGGGACTTTCAATGAGCAGTTCTTC,CASSSGTFNEQFF
TRBV9,-,TRBJ1-2,TGTGCCAGCAGCGTAGCTCAAGACAGCGTTTTAAACTATGGCTACACCTTC,CASSVAQDSVLNYGYTF
TRBV14,TRBD1,TRBJ2-3,TGTGCCAGCAGCCTCCGGACAGGGGCTTTAGATACGCAGTATTTT,CASSLRTGALDTQYF
TRBV6-1,-,TRBJ2-7,TGTGCCAGCAGTGAACAGGGAGGGGGCGAGCAGTACTTC,CASSEQGGGEQYF
TRBV4-3,TRBD2,TRBJ2-1,TGCGCCAGCAGCCAAGGTGCTAGCGGGGGATACAATGAGCAGTTCTTC,CASSQGASGGYNEQFF
TRBV4-3,-,TRBJ2-1,TGCGCCAGCAGCCAATATGGGCTGGGTGAGCAGTTCTTC,CASSQYGLGEQFF
TRBV7-2,-,TRBJ2-7,TGTGCCAGCAGCTTAGTTGCGGGGAGAACCTACGAGCAGTACTTC,CASSLVAGRTYEQYF
TRBV5-5,TRBD1,TRBJ2-7,TGTGCCAGCAGCCATGGGGACAGGGGGCCCTACGAGCAGTACTTC,CASSHGDRGPYEQYF
TRBV7-2,TRBD1,TRBJ2-4,TGTGCCAGCAGCTCAGATCCGACAGGGGGCATTCAGTACTTC,CASSSDPTGGIQYF
TRBV6-5,TRBD1,TRBJ1-1,TGTGCCAGCAGGGGGACAGGGAGTACTGAAGCTTTCTTT,CASRGTGSTEAFF
TRBV5-6,-,TRBJ1-5,TGTGCCAGCAGCCAGTCGGGGGATCAGCCCCAGCATTTT,CASSQSGDQPQHF
TRBV11-2,-,TRBJ2-7,TGTGCCAGCAGCCCTACTCCCGTTATTTACGAGCAGTACTTC,CASSPTPVIYEQYF
TRBV10-3,-,TRBJ1-1,TGTGCCATCAGCCTACAGGGAGATGGGACTGAAGCTTTCTTT,CAISLQGDGTEAFF
TRBV6-6,-,TRBJ2-1,TGTGCCAGCAGTTCTAGCGAGGATGAGCAGTTCTTC,CASSSSEDEQFF
TRBV6-5,-,TRBJ1-2,TGTGCCAGCAGTCCTCTTAAACAGGCTCGGTATGGCTACACCTTC,CASSPLKQARYGYTF
TRBV7-9,-,TRBJ2-1,TGTGCCAGCAGCTTAAATTTGGGCCTTTCGAGCTCCTACAATGAGCAGTTCTTC,CASSLNLGLSSSYNEQFF
TRBV2,-,TRBJ1-1,TGTGCCAGCAGACTGGTCAGGGAGAACACTGAAGCTTTCTTT,CASRLVRENTEAFF
TRBV12-2,-,TRBJ2-7,TGTGCAAGTCACGTCCTAGGTGCCGCGCAGTACTTC,CASHVLGAAQYF
TRBV28,-,TRBJ2-3,TGTGCCAGCAGTTTAAACCTAGTCAGTACAGATACGCAGTATTTT,CASSLNLVSTDTQYF
TRBV4-1,TRBD1,TRBJ1-4,TGCGCCAGCAGCCATGGCCACAGGGGGGTGGTAGAAAAACTGTTTTTT,CASSHGHRGVVEKLFF
TRBV29-1,-,TRBJ2-3,TGCAGCGTTGACGTCCCCGATACGCAGTATTTT,CSVDVPDTQYF
TRBV6-5,TRBD1,TRBJ1-1,TGTGCCAGTGGGACAGGGGAAGGGAACACTGAAGCTTTCTTT,CASGTGEGNTEAFF
TRBV11-2,-,TRBJ1-3,TGTGCCAGTCAGGGTTTATCTGGAAACACCATATATTTT,CASQGLSGNTIYF
TRBV27,-,TRBJ1-1,TGTGCCAGCATTAGTATTATTTCTGGGGGGGGCACCACTGAAGCTTTCTTT,CASISIISGGGTTEAFF
TRBV7-2,-,TRBJ1-1,TGTGCCAGCAGCTTACGGACTGAAGCTTTCTTT,CASSLRTEAFF
TRBV5-1,-,TRBJ2-4,TGCGCCAGCAGCTTGGCCGGCGTACGGGACATTCAGTACTTC,CASSLAGVRDIQYF
TRBV10-3,TRBD2,TRBJ2-1,TGTGCCACCTTACCCTCGAGCGGGGAACATGAGCAGTTCTTC,CATLPSSGEHEQFF
TRBV9,-,TRBJ2-2,TGTGCCAGCAGCGTAGGTATAGCCCAGAACACCGGGGAGCTGTTTTTT,CASSVGIAQNTGELFF
TRBV6-6,TRBD1,TRBJ1-1,TGTGCCAGCTCCGGACAGGGGCAAGCTTTCTTT,CASSGQGQAFF
TRBV28,TRBD1,TRBJ2-4,TGTGCCAGCAGTCATACCGACAGGGGCCTAAAAAACATTCAGTACTTC,CASSHTDRGLKNIQYF
TRBV6-6,-,TRBJ1-3,TGTGCCAGCAGCCCCCCGGGCTCTGGAAACACCATATATTTT,CASSPPGSGNTIYF
TRBV18,-,TRBJ2-7,TGTGCCAGCTCACCTTGGGGGACACCATTCTACGAGCAGTACTTC,CASSPWGTPFYEQYF
TRBV11-3,-,TRBJ2-1,TGTGCCAGCAGCGCCCTTTCATTAGACAGGCCATCTGCGCAGTTCTTC,CASSALSLDRPSAQFF
TRBV2,-,TRBJ1-2,TGTGCCAGCCAGCTTAAGACAGTTAACTTTAACTATGGCTACACCTTC,CASQLKTVNFNYGYTF
TRBV5-4,TRBD2,TRBJ2-3,TGTGCCAGCAGTTATAGCGGGGGGGCCCTCGATACGCAGTATTTT,CASSYSGGALDTQYF
TRBV11-2,-,TRBJ1-1,TGTGCCAGCTCCCTCGGATCCCAAACAGGTCGAGGCACTGAAGCTTTCTTT,CASSLGSQTGRGTEAFF
TRBV29-1,TRBD2,TRBJ2-3,TGCAGCGTTGACTACGGGGGGGCGGGCACAGATACGCAGTATTTT,CSVDYGGAGTDTQYF
TRBV19,-,TRBJ2-7,TGTGCCAGTAGTATACGACAGAGCTACGAGCAGTACTTC,CASSIRQSYEQYF
TRBV29-1,TRBD1,TRBJ1-6,TGCAGCGCTGGGACAGGGGAGAATTCACCCCTCCACTTT,CSAGTGENSPLHF
TRBV7-2,-,TRBJ2-1,TGTGCCAGCACCTCGGGACTGGTAACCAATGAGCAGTTCTTC,CASTSGLVTNEQFF
TRBV7-2,TRBD2,TRBJ2-7,TGTGCCAGCAGCTTGGGGTGGCGGGAGTCCGGATACGAGCAGTACTTC,CASSLGWRESGYEQYF
TRBV7-9,TRBD2,TRBJ2-7,TGTGCCAGCAGCTTAGATCTTAGCGGGAGAGGTGAGCAGTACTTC,CASSLDLSGRGEQYF
TRBV6-5,-,TRBJ1-2,TGTGCCAGCAGTTACGAGGGAAACTATGGCTACACCTTC,CASSYEGNYGYTF
TRBV2,-,TRBJ1-5,TGTGCCTGCAGCCTACAGGGATACAATCAGCCCCAGCATTTT,CACSLQGYNQPQHF
TRBV6-4,-,TRBJ1-6,TGTGCCAGCAGACCTCGACAGAGCTATAATTCACCCCTCCACTTT,CASRPRQSYNSPLHF
TRBV30,-,TRBJ1-5,TGTGCCTGGAGCTTACAGGGTGCTGGTGATCAGCCCCAGCATTTT,CAWSLQGAGDQPQHF
TRBV7-3,-,TRBJ2-7,TGTGCCAGCAGCTTACGGGCAGGGCATGACTACGAGCAGTACTTC,CASSLRAGHDYEQYF
TRBV4-3,-,TRBJ1-4,TGCGCCAGCAGCCAAGATTTGGGGGGTGAGACTAATGAAAAACTGTTTTTT,CASSQDLGGETNEKLFF
TRBV7-9,TRBD1,TRBJ1-2,TGTGCCAGCAGCTATGGGGACAGGGATTCGGGTGGCTACACCTTC,CASSYGDRDSGGYTF
TRBV27,-,TRBJ2-7,TGTGCCAGCAGTTTCCGGGACTCCTACGAGCAGTACTTC,CASSFRDSYEQYF